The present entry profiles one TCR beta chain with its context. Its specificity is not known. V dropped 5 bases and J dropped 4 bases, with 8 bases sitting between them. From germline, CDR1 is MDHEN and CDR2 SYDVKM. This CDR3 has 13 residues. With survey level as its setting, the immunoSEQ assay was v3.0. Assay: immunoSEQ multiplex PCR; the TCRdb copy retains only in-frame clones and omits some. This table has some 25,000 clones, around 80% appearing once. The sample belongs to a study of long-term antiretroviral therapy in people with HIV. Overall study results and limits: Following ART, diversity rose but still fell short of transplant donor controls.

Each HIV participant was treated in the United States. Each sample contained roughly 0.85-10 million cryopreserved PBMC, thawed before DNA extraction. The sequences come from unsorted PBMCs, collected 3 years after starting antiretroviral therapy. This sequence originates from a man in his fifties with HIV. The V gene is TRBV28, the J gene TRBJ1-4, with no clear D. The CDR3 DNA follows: TGTGCCAGCAGTCCCGGGAATAATGAAAAACTGTTTTTT. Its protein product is CASSPGNNEKLFF.